The rows below give T cell receptor beta chains drawn from one sample of a study of blood T cell repertoires in COVID-19. The data were produced by immunoSEQ multiplex PCR, yet TCRdb's version contains in-frame clones alone and is incomplete. The data show 150,000 to 200,000 clones, about 86% seen once. The source material was peripheral blood. These receptors were taken from a woman aged 60-70 years with COVID-19, enrolled during active disease. The CDR3 runs from the conserved cysteine through the conserved F or W. A D gene is named only where the DNA matches it firmly. Clone size is given for some rows only: seen once, a few or many times, or a class if the clone is expanded.

V gene: TRBV18
J gene: TRBJ2-7
clone size: NA
D gene: TRBD1
CDR3 protein: CASSPDRRPYEQYF
CDR3 DNA: TGTGCCAGCTCACCGGACAGGAGGCCCTACGAGCAGTACTTC

V gene: TRBV4-3
J gene: TRBJ1-1
clone size: NA
D gene: TRBD1
CDR3 protein: CASSQVVQGTEAFF
CDR3 DNA: TGCGCCAGCAGCCAAGTGGTACAGGGGACTGAAGCTTTCTTT

V gene: TRBV7-3
J gene: TRBJ1-4
clone size: NA
D gene: NA
CDR3 protein: CASSLKQGELFF
CDR3 DNA: TGTGCCAGCAGCTTGAAACAGGGTGAACTGTTTTTT

V gene: TRBV7-3
J gene: TRBJ2-3
clone size: NA
D gene: TRBD1
CDR3 protein: CASSVGQGIGTQYF
CDR3 DNA: TGTGCCAGCAGCGTGGGACAGGGAATTGGTACGCAGTATTTT

V gene: TRBV27
J gene: TRBJ2-6
clone size: NA
D gene: NA
CDR3 protein: CASSSSSGANVLTF
CDR3 DNA: TGTGCCAGCAGTTCTAGCTCTGGGGCCAACGTCCTGACTTTC

V gene: TRBV5-4
J gene: TRBJ2-7
clone size: NA
D gene: TRBD2
CDR3 protein: CASSLAREVIYEQYF
CDR3 DNA: TGTGCCAGCAGCTTGGCGCGGGAGGTTATTTACGAGCAGTACTTC

V gene: TRBV11-2
J gene: TRBJ2-7
clone size: NA
D gene: NA
CDR3 protein: CASSLTSYEQYF
CDR3 DNA: TGTGCCAGCAGCTTGACTAGCTACGAGCAGTACTTC

V gene: TRBV30
J gene: TRBJ1-2
clone size: NA
D gene: NA
CDR3 protein: CAWSRSGQYGYTF
CDR3 DNA: TGTGCCTGGAGTCGTTCAGGCCAATATGGCTACACCTTC

V gene: TRBV6-2/TRBV6-3
J gene: TRBJ2-3
clone size: NA
D gene: TRBD2
CDR3 protein: CASSGPRAGITDTQYF
CDR3 DNA: TGTGCCAGCAGCGGACCTCGAGCGGGGATCACAGATACGCAGTATTTT

V gene: TRBV5-7
J gene: TRBJ1-2
clone size: NA
D gene: NA
CDR3 protein: CAPRRSQGSGSGYTF
CDR3 DNA: TGTGCCCCCAGACGGAGTCAGGGGAGTGGTAGCGGCTACACCTTC

V gene: TRBV5-1
J gene: TRBJ2-5
clone size: NA
D gene: TRBD2
CDR3 protein: CASSLTSGYQETQYF
CDR3 DNA: TGCGCCAGCAGCTTGACTAGCGGGTACCAAGAGACCCAGTACTTC

V gene: TRBV19
J gene: TRBJ2-2
clone size: NA
D gene: TRBD2
CDR3 protein: CAEGLAQNTGELFF
CDR3 DNA: TGTGCCGAGGGACTAGCGCAGAACACCGGGGAGCTGTTTTTT

V gene: TRBV7-2
J gene: TRBJ2-1
clone size: NA
D gene: NA
CDR3 protein: CASSVGTAGYNEQFF
CDR3 DNA: TGTGCCAGCAGCGTAGGGACAGCGGGATACAATGAGCAGTTCTTC

V gene: TRBV11-3
J gene: TRBJ2-1
clone size: NA
D gene: TRBD2
CDR3 protein: CASSSPGLPKGNEQFF
CDR3 DNA: TGTGCCAGCAGCTCGCCGGGACTACCGAAGGGGAATGAGCAGTTCTTC

V gene: TRBV2
J gene: TRBJ1-5
clone size: few
D gene: NA
CDR3 protein: CASTPQVENQPQHF
CDR3 DNA: TGTGCCAGCACCCCCCAGGTCGAAAATCAGCCCCAGCATTTT

V gene: TRBV27
J gene: TRBJ2-7
clone size: NA
D gene: NA
CDR3 protein: CASSPRRPKGYYEQYF
CDR3 DNA: TGTGCCAGCAGTCCTCGACGCCCAAAGGGGTATTACGAGCAGTACTTC

V gene: TRBV5-4
J gene: TRBJ2-5
clone size: NA
D gene: NA
CDR3 protein: CASSPQGRQETQYF
CDR3 DNA: TGTGCCAGCAGCCCTCAGGGGCGCCAAGAGACCCAGTACTTC

V gene: TRBV3-1/TRBV3-2
J gene: TRBJ1-1
clone size: NA
D gene: TRBD1
CDR3 protein: CASSPGQLNTEAFF
CDR3 DNA: TGTGCCAGCAGCCCGGGACAGTTGAACACTGAAGCTTTCTTT

V gene: TRBV4-1
J gene: TRBJ1-6
clone size: NA
D gene: NA
CDR3 protein: CASSQGLSSYNSPLHF
CDR3 DNA: TGCGCCAGCAGCCAAGGCCTCAGCTCCTATAATTCACCCCTCCACTTT

V gene: TRBV3-1/TRBV3-2
J gene: TRBJ2-3
clone size: once
D gene: TRBD2
CDR3 protein: CASSQGRTGLAGYSTQYF
CDR3 DNA: TGTGCCAGCAGCCAAGGCAGGACGGGCCTAGCGGGATATAGTACGCAGTATTTT

V gene: TRBV19
J gene: TRBJ1-1
clone size: NA
D gene: NA
CDR3 protein: CASGGFSEAFF
CDR3 DNA: TGTGCCAGTGGGGGGTTTTCTGAAGCTTTCTTT

V gene: TRBV7-3
J gene: TRBJ2-7
clone size: NA
D gene: TRBD1
CDR3 protein: CASSFSRDRSSYEQYF
CDR3 DNA: TGTGCCAGCAGCTTCTCCCGGGACAGGAGCTCCTACGAGCAGTACTTC

V gene: TRBV27
J gene: TRBJ2-1
clone size: NA
D gene: NA
CDR3 protein: CASSLFHSDSSYNEQFF
CDR3 DNA: TGTGCCAGCAGTTTATTCCACTCGGACAGCTCCTACAATGAGCAGTTCTTC

V gene: TRBV29-1
J gene: TRBJ1-1
clone size: NA
D gene: NA
CDR3 protein: CSVYGRSGAFF
CDR3 DNA: TGCAGCGTGTATGGTAGGTCGGGGGCTTTCTTT

V gene: TRBV5-1
J gene: TRBJ2-7
clone size: NA
D gene: NA
CDR3 protein: CASSFRRGGEQYF
CDR3 DNA: TGCGCCAGCAGCTTCCGCAGGGGCGGCGAGCAGTACTTC

V gene: TRBV5-4
J gene: TRBJ2-7
clone size: once
D gene: TRBD2
CDR3 protein: CASSTRTSGEQYF
CDR3 DNA: TGTGCCAGCAGCACGAGAACTAGCGGCGAGCAGTACTTC

V gene: TRBV18
J gene: TRBJ1-3
clone size: NA
D gene: TRBD1
CDR3 protein: CASSPRTGENTIYF
CDR3 DNA: TGTGCCAGCTCACCAAGGACAGGGGAAAACACCATATATTTT

V gene: TRBV5-1
J gene: TRBJ1-6
clone size: NA
D gene: TRBD1
CDR3 protein: CASSLGTGRNSPLHF
CDR3 DNA: TGCGCCAGCAGCCTAGGGACAGGGCGTAATTCACCCCTCCACTTT

V gene: TRBV2
J gene: TRBJ1-6
clone size: NA
D gene: NA
CDR3 protein: CASSAPGGQFNSPLHF
CDR3 DNA: TGTGCCAGCAGTGCCCCCGGTGGGCAGTTTAATTCACCCCTCCACTTT

V gene: TRBV6-5
J gene: TRBJ2-1
clone size: NA
D gene: NA
CDR3 protein: CASAEGGWNEQFF
CDR3 DNA: TGTGCCAGCGCAGAGGGAGGTTGGAATGAGCAGTTCTTC

V gene: TRBV4-1
J gene: TRBJ1-2
clone size: NA
D gene: TRBD1
CDR3 protein: CASSPRQGNYGYTF
CDR3 DNA: TGCGCCAGCAGCCCCCGACAGGGGAACTATGGCTACACCTTC

V gene: TRBV6-2/TRBV6-3
J gene: TRBJ2-7
clone size: few
D gene: TRBD1
CDR3 protein: CASSPGTGLSYEQYF
CDR3 DNA: TGTGCCAGCAGCCCCGGGACAGGGCTCTCCTACGAGCAGTACTTC

V gene: TRBV27
J gene: TRBJ2-3
clone size: NA
D gene: TRBD2
CDR3 protein: CASSLGLAGGTDTQYF
CDR3 DNA: TGTGCCAGCAGTCTCGGACTAGCGGGAGGGACAGATACGCAGTATTTT

V gene: TRBV24-1
J gene: TRBJ2-1
clone size: once
D gene: NA
CDR3 protein: CATARDTSSYNEQFF
CDR3 DNA: TGTGCCACCGCCCGGGACACCAGCTCCTACAATGAGCAGTTCTTC

V gene: TRBV6-2/TRBV6-3
J gene: TRBJ2-7
clone size: NA
D gene: TRBD2
CDR3 protein: CASSYLGLAGDEQYF
CDR3 DNA: TGTGCCAGCAGTTACCTAGGACTAGCGGGAGACGAGCAGTACTTC

V gene: TRBV19
J gene: TRBJ2-7
clone size: few
D gene: NA
CDR3 protein: CASSRQASSYEQYF
CDR3 DNA: TGTGCCAGTAGTAGGCAGGCGAGCTCCTACGAGCAGTACTTC

V gene: TRBV27
J gene: TRBJ2-7
clone size: NA
D gene: TRBD1
CDR3 protein: CASSRQGVSYKQYF
CDR3 DNA: TGTGCCAGCAGCAGACAGGGGGTTTCCTACAAGCAGTACTTC

V gene: TRBV10-3
J gene: TRBJ2-7
clone size: NA
D gene: TRBD2
CDR3 protein: CAISGTSSSYEQYF
CDR3 DNA: TGTGCCATCAGTGGGACTAGCAGCTCCTACGAGCAGTACTTC

V gene: TRBV30
J gene: TRBJ1-4
clone size: NA
D gene: NA
CDR3 protein: CAWRKRRNEKLFF
CDR3 DNA: TGTGCCTGGCGTAAGAGGAGGAATGAAAAACTGTTTTTT

V gene: TRBV6-2/TRBV6-3
J gene: TRBJ2-7
clone size: NA
D gene: TRBD1
CDR3 protein: CASSYLGQGAKEQYF
CDR3 DNA: TGTGCCAGCAGTTACTTGGGACAGGGGGCTAAAGAGCAGTACTTC

V gene: TRBV27
J gene: TRBJ1-5
clone size: NA
D gene: TRBD1
CDR3 protein: CASSLFRDRGQPQHF
CDR3 DNA: TGTGCCAGCAGTTTATTCCGGGACAGGGGTCAGCCCCAGCATTTT

V gene: TRBV24-1
J gene: TRBJ2-3
clone size: NA
D gene: NA
CDR3 protein: CATSSGRIADTQYF
CDR3 DNA: TGTGCCACCAGCTCAGGGCGTATTGCAGATACGCAGTATTTT

V gene: TRBV19
J gene: TRBJ2-2
clone size: NA
D gene: TRBD2
CDR3 protein: CASDKGLEENTGELFF
CDR3 DNA: TGTGCCAGCGACAAGGGACTAGAGGAGAACACCGGGGAGCTGTTTTTT

V gene: TRBV7-3
J gene: TRBJ2-7
clone size: NA
D gene: TRBD1
CDR3 protein: CASSFPGQTYEQYF
CDR3 DNA: TGTGCCAGCAGCTTTCCGGGACAGACCTACGAGCAGTACTTC

V gene: TRBV6-2/TRBV6-3
J gene: TRBJ2-7
clone size: NA
D gene: NA
CDR3 protein: CASSYAGNSYEQYF
CDR3 DNA: TGTGCCAGCAGTTACGCAGGGAACTCGTACGAGCAGTACTTC

V gene: TRBV6-6
J gene: TRBJ1-2
clone size: once
D gene: NA
CDR3 protein: CASRTSGAKSYTF
CDR3 DNA: TGTGCCAGCAGAACCTCAGGGGCGAAGAGCTACACCTTC

V gene: TRBV28
J gene: TRBJ2-3
clone size: NA
D gene: NA
CDR3 protein: CASSLWGARIGDTQYF
CDR3 DNA: TGTGCCAGCAGTTTATGGGGGGCGCGTATTGGAGATACGCAGTATTTT

V gene: TRBV29-1
J gene: TRBJ1-2
clone size: NA
D gene: NA
CDR3 protein: CSVAGQGSGYTF
CDR3 DNA: TGCAGCGTTGCAGGGCAGGGGTCTGGCTACACCTTC

V gene: TRBV30
J gene: TRBJ2-1
clone size: NA
D gene: NA
CDR3 protein: CAWSGSTSYNEQFF
CDR3 DNA: TGTGCCTGGAGTGGATCTACGTCCTACAATGAGCAGTTCTTC

V gene: TRBV19
J gene: TRBJ2-1
clone size: NA
D gene: NA
CDR3 protein: CASSIQRSSYNEQFF
CDR3 DNA: TGTGCCAGTAGTATTCAGCGGAGCTCCTACAATGAGCAGTTCTTC

V gene: TRBV28
J gene: TRBJ2-1
clone size: NA
D gene: TRBD2
CDR3 protein: CASRGGAFNEQFF
CDR3 DNA: TGTGCCAGCCGCGGGGGGGCTTTCAATGAGCAGTTCTTC

V gene: TRBV28
J gene: TRBJ1-1
clone size: NA
D gene: NA
CDR3 protein: CASQREFMNTEAFF
CDR3 DNA: TGTGCCAGCCAAAGGGAGTTCATGAACACTGAAGCTTTCTTT

V gene: TRBV28
J gene: TRBJ1-5
clone size: NA
D gene: NA
CDR3 protein: CASSLQGRNQPQHF
CDR3 DNA: TGTGCCAGCAGTCTACAGGGTCGCAATCAGCCCCAGCATTTT

V gene: TRBV6-1
J gene: TRBJ1-6
clone size: NA
D gene: TRBD1
CDR3 protein: CASSKAPGTETNNSPLHF
CDR3 DNA: TGTGCCAGCAGTAAAGCTCCCGGGACAGAGACTAATAATTCACCCCTCCACTTT

V gene: TRBV7-7
J gene: TRBJ2-7
clone size: NA
D gene: TRBD2
CDR3 protein: CASSPGSGTHYEQYF
CDR3 DNA: TGTGCTAGCAGCCCCGGTAGCGGGACCCACTACGAGCAGTACTTC

V gene: TRBV6-5
J gene: TRBJ1-2
clone size: NA
D gene: NA
CDR3 protein: CASSPGIFYGYTF
CDR3 DNA: TGTGCCAGCAGTCCCGGGATTTTCTATGGCTACACCTTC

V gene: TRBV9
J gene: TRBJ2-7
clone size: NA
D gene: TRBD1
CDR3 protein: CASSVGGRGSEQYF
CDR3 DNA: TGTGCCAGCAGCGTAGGCGGCAGGGGGAGCGAGCAGTACTTC